Below, one T cell receptor (beta chain) is given with its context. The sample originates from a study of blood T cell repertoires in COVID-19. This CDR3 is 12 amino acids long. Per germline, CDR1 MDHEN and CDR2 SYDVKM. Sequenced by immunoSEQ multiplex PCR; TCRdb stores in-frame clones only, minus some. Among 300,000 to 350,000 clones, more than 85% were seen once, and the ten largest hold more than 1%. Sequences were obtained from PBMCs or T cells enriched from blood (not recorded which). This chain links TRBV28 with TRBJ2-4; 7 nucleotides agree with TRBD1. This clonotype was obtained from a woman in her twenties or thirties who had recovered from COVID-19. In nucleotides, the CDR3 is TGTGTCTTAACAGGACAGGTCGGCATTCAGTACTTC. Protein sequence: CVLTGQVGIQYF. The full variable domain, in which reference TRBV28 and TRBJ2-4 provide the parts outside the CDR3, is DVKVTQSSRYLVKRTGEKVFLECVQDMDHENMFWYRQDPGLGLRLIYFSYDVKMKEKGDIPEGYSVSREKKERFSLILESASTNQTSMYLCVLTGQVGIQYFGAGTRLSVL.